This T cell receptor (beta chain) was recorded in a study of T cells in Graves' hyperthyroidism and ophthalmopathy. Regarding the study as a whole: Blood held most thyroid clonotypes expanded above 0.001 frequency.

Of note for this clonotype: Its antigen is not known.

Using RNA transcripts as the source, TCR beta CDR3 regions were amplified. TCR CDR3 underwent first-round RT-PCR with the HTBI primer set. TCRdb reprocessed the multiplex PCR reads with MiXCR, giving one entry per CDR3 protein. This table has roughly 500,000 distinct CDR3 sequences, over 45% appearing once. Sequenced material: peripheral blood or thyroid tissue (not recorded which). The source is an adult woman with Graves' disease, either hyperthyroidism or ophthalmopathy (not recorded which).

CDR3 bases: TGCGCCAGCAGTCGGAGCAGGGGGTTCTCCTACGAGCAGTACTTC. It yields the protein CASSRSRGFSYEQYF. The chain joins TRBV10-2 to TRBJ2-7, with 7 bases matching TRBD1. Germline lookup yields CDR1 WSHSY and CDR2 SAAADI. J was trimmed by 0 bases and V by 5 bases; bases with no gene match: 7. This CDR3 comprises 15 residues.